Listed here are 15 T cell receptor beta chains from one sample, sequenced in a study of molecular identifiers for immune sequencing clone quantification (dated by TCRdb to about 2018). The library was obtained by PCR. Instrument on record: NextSeq 500. TCRdb passed the public sequencing reads through fastp at Q25 and MiXCR, retaining productive beta sequences. Every entry covers one CDR3 protein and lists the most common genes and DNA from its rows. The table for this sample lists about half a million distinct CDR3 sequences; 25% of them were counted only once. Of the sample, roughly 0.79% falls within the top ten clones. The sequenced material came from naive CD8+ T cells from blood, with Jurkat cell RNA spiked in. The sample's cell subset or site label, decoded: FACS-sorted CD8+CD4-CCR7+CD45RA+ naive T cells. Source of these receptors: a human donor in good health. Some libraries in this study had Jurkat cell RNA spiked in.

The chain links TRBV19 to TRBJ2-3; D remains unclear. Per germline, CDR1 LNHDA and CDR2 SQIVND (reference sequence). The CDR3 has 13 amino acids. Trimming removed 4 bases from V and 6 bases from J, with 11 bases in between. CDR3 bases: TGTGCCAGTAGTAAACATTCCGCGGATACGCAGTATTTT. It codes for CASSKHSADTQYF.

This clonotype was found a few times. This sequence joins TRBV12-3 or TRBV12-4 and TRBJ2-5; perhaps D is TRBD1 or TRBD2 (6 bases each). V was clipped by 10 bases and J by 5 bases, with 20 bases between them. The CDR3 is made up of 14 amino acids. CDR3 loop: CATEPGAGYETQYF. Written as DNA, the CDR3 is TGTGCCACTGAGCCGGGGGCGGGGTATGAGACCCAGTACTTC.

This clonotype was observed many times. The genes are TRBV28 and TRBJ2-7, with D maybe TRBD1 (5 bases). The germline V gene encodes CDR1 MDHEN and CDR2 SYDVKM. The CDR3 runs to 13 residues. Between the trimmed V and J ends, which lost 4 bases and 2 bases, there was a span of 9 bases. The DNA of the CDR3 is TGTGCCAGCAGTTCGGTAGGGGCCTACGAGCAGTACTTC. The encoded protein is CASSSVGAYEQYF. Variable domain in full (rest from reference TRBV28 and TRBJ2-7): DVKVTQSSRYLVKRTGEKVFLECVQDMDHENMFWYRQDPGLGLRLIYFSYDVKMKEKGDIPEGYSVSREKKERFSLILESASTNQTSMYLCASSSVGAYEQYFGPGTRLTVT.

This clonotype was counted many times. The J gene is TRBJ2-7, the V gene TRBV20-1; no clear D. CDR3 length equals 12 residues. V was pared by 0 bases and J by 6 bases, with 9 bases between. Looked up from germline, CDR1 is DFQATT and CDR2 is SNEGSKA (reference sequence). CDR3 bases: TGCAGTGCTAGAGATACCAGCTCCGAGCAGTACTTC. It translates to CSARDTSSEQYF.

This clonotype has ten or more counts. J is TRBJ2-6 and V is TRBV4-2, with D unclear. V lost 0 bases and J lost 0, with 3 bases in between. This CDR3 spans 15 amino acids. Germline V gives CDR1 LGHNA, CDR2 YNFKEQ. The CDR3 is CASSQDRSGANVLTF. The CDR3 DNA reads TGTGCCAGCAGCCAAGACCGCTCTGGGGCCAACGTCCTGACTTTC.

This chain connects TRBV11-2 to TRBJ2-7; 8 positions agree with TRBD1. The CDR3 is 14 amino acids. The V and J ends lost 5 bases and 6 bases, in that order; junction bases with no gene match: 9. From germline, CDR1 is SGHAT and CDR2 FQNNGV. CDR3: CASSPRGPFGEQYF. The CDR3, as DNA: TGTGCCAGCAGCCCCAGGGGGCCCTTCGGCGAGCAGTACTTC.

In this sample, this clonotype turned up many times. The V and J genes are TRBV4-1 and TRBJ2-7; 9 nucleotides match TRBD1. The CDR3 spans 15 residues. Germline-derived CDR1 and CDR2 are MGHRA and YSYEKL. Unmatched junction bases numbered 7, after V lost 1 base and J lost 6 bases. The CDR3 DNA sequence: TGCGCCAGCAGCCAAGTAGGGACAGGGCTTTCCGAGCAGTACTTC. This encodes CASSQVGTGLSEQYF.

J is TRBJ2-5 and V is TRBV3-1; 10 bases align to TRBD2. From germline, CDR1 is LGHDT and CDR2 YNNKEL (reference sequence). The CDR3 spans 17 residues. The V gene end was trimmed by 2 bases and the J gene end by 3 bases; junction bases not matched to a gene: 9. CDR3 in amino acids: CASSQTLAGGRKETQYF. The CDR3, as DNA: TGTGCCAGCAGCCAAACTTTAGCGGGGGGTAGAAAAGAGACCCAGTACTTC.

Only a few counts were recorded for this clonotype. The chain joins TRBV2 to TRBJ2-7; D may be TRBD2 (5 bases). Trimming stripped 2 bases from V and 6 bases from J, with 8 bases between. Germline values: CDR1 SNHLY, CDR2 FYNNEI. The CDR3 is 12 amino acids. CDR3 coding DNA: TGTGCCAGCAGTGAAATTGCGGGCGAGCAGTACTTC. It is translated as CASSEIAGEQYF.

In this sample, this clonotype turned up a few times. The genes are TRBV5-1 and TRBJ2-7, with TRBD1 matching over 11 bases. The germline V gene has CDR1 SGHRS and CDR2 YFSETQ. The trim removed 4 bases at V and 0 bases at J, leaving 9 bases unmatched. This CDR3 comprises 17 residues. The CDR3 bases are TGCGCCAGCAGCCCCCAGTACGGGACAGGGGGCTCCTACGAGCAGTACTTC. Translation gives CASSPQYGTGGSYEQYF.

This rearrangement joins TRBV14 to TRBJ1-2; D gene ambiguous. V was trimmed by 3 bases and J by 3 bases, leaving 11 bases between them. The CDR3 covers 14 residues. CDR1 and CDR2 (germline): SGHDN, FVKESK. The CDR3 loop is CASSHPPADYGYTF. CDR3 nucleotides: TGTGCCAGCAGCCACCCGCCTGCGGACTATGGCTACACCTTC.

About this clonotype itself: Just one base apart from a much larger clone, this may be a read error. This chain uses TRBV4-2 with TRBJ2-7; 10 bases map to TRBD2. Germline V gene lookup returns CDR1 LGHNA and CDR2 YNFKEQ. The CDR3 consists of 16 residues. DNA for the CDR3: TGTGCCGGCAGCCAATCGTATACTAGCGGGGTTGGCGAGCAGTACTTC. Its translation: CAGSQSYTSGVGEQYF.

Concerning this clonotype itself: This may be a read error: a much more frequent sequence differs by one nucleotide. The chain combines TRBV12-3 or TRBV12-4 with TRBJ1-5; possible D gene TRBD1, 5 bases. CDR3 length: 14 amino acids. The DNA for the CDR3 is TGTGCCAGCAGTCTACCTAGGGGAGGCCAGCCCCAGCGTTTT. This gives the protein CASSLPRGGQPQRF.

This clonotype was detected only a few times. The rearrangement uses TRBV14 and TRBJ2-7; 7 bases map to TRBD2. This CDR3 spans 14 amino acids. Per the germline V gene, CDR1 is SGHDN and CDR2 is FVKESK. V shed 1 base and J 3 bases; nucleotides not matched to a gene: 3. This chain's CDR3 is CASSQVAGYYEQYF. The CDR3 nucleotides read TGTGCCAGCAGCCAAGTAGCGGGCTACTACGAGCAGTACTTC. The complete variable domain, with remaining parts taken from reference TRBV14 and TRBJ2-7, reads EAGVTQFPSHSVIEKGQTVTLRCDPISGHDNLYWYRRVMGKEIKFLLHFVKESKQDESGMPNNRFLAERTGGTYSTLKVQPAELEDSGVYFCASSQVAGYYEQYFGPGTRLTVT.

Note on this clonotype: This may be a read error: a much more frequent sequence differs by one nucleotide. This sequence joins TRBV12-3 or TRBV12-4 and TRBJ1-2; 7 nucleotides align to TRBD1. The CDR3 has 18 amino acids. V lost 7 bases to trimming and J lost 5 bases; unmatched junction nucleotides: 22. CDR3 nucleotides: TGTGCCAGCAACCCCGGGACAGCGGGGTTAGAAAACTATTATGGCTACACCTTC. The encoded protein is CASNPGTAGLENYYGYTF.